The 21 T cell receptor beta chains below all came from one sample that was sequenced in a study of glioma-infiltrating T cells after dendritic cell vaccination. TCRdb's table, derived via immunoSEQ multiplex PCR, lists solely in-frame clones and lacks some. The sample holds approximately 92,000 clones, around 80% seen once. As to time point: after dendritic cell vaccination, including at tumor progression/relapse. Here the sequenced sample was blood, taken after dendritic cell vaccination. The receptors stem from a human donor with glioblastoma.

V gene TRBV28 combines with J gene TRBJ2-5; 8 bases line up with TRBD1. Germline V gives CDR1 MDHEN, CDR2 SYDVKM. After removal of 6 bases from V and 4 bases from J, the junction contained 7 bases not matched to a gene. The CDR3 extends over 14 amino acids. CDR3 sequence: CASSWTGWGETQYF. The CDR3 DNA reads TGTGCCAGCAGCTGGACAGGGTGGGGAGAGACCCAGTACTTC.

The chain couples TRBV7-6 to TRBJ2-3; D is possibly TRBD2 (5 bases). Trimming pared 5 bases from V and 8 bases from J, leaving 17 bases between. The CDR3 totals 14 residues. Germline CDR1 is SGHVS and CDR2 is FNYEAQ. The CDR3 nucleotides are TGTGCCAGCAGCCCCTGGAGCGGAGCTGGTACGCAGTATTTT. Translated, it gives CASSPWSGAGTQYF.

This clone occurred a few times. CDR3 nucleotide sequence: TGTGCCAGCAACCCTTCGGGTCTAGCGCGAAATGAGCAGTTCTTC. Its translation: CASNPSGLARNEQFF. This chain links TRBV6-5 with TRBJ2-1; D possibly corresponds to TRBD2 (6 bases). The CDR3 is 15 residues long. In germline, CDR1 is MNHEY, CDR2 SVGAGI. V was shortened by 7 bases and J by 7 bases, with 20 bases between the two germline ends.

CDR3 nucleotides: TGTGCCAGCAGCTTGGTGGACAGGGGGCCATATGGCTACACCTTC. It yields the protein CASSLVDRGPYGYTF. The chain uses TRBV5-6 and TRBJ1-2; 11 bases are a match to TRBD1. This CDR3 contains 15 residues. J was trimmed by 5 bases and V by 0 bases; bases with no gene match: 3. The germline V gene has CDR1 SGHDT and CDR2 YYEEEE.

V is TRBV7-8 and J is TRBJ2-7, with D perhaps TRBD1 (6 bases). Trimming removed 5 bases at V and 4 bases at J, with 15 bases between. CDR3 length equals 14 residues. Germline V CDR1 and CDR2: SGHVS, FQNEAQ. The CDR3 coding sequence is TGTGCCAGCAGCCTCAGGGGAGAGTCTTACGAGCAGTACTTC. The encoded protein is CASSLRGESYEQYF.

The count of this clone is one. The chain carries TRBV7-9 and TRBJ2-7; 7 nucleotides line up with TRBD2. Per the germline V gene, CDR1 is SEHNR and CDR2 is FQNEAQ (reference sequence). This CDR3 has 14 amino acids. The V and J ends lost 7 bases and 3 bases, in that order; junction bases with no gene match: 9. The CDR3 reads CASIKWEGSYEQYF. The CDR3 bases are TGTGCCAGCATCAAGTGGGAGGGCAGCTACGAGCAGTACTTC.

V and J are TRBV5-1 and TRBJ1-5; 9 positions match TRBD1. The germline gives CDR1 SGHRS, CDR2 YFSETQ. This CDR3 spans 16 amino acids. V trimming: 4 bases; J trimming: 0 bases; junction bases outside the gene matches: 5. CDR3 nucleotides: TGCGCCAGCAGCGCGGGGACAGGGAATAGCAATCAGCCCCAGCATTTT. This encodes CASSAGTGNSNQPQHF.

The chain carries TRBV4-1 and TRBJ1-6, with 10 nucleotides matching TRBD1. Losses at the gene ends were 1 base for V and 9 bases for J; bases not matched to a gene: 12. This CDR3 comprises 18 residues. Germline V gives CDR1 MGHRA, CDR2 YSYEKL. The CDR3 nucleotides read TGCGCCAGCAGCCAAGCTCCGGGACAGGGGTACGACGGTTCACCCCTCCACTTT. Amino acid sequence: CASSQAPGQGYDGSPLHF.

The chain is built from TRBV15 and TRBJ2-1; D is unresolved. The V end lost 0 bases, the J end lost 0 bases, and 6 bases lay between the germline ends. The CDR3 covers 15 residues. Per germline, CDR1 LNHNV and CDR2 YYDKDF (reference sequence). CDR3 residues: CATSRDIGSYNEQFF. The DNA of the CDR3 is TGTGCCACCAGCAGAGACATCGGCTCCTACAATGAGCAGTTCTTC.

CDR3 residues: CSALRLDTQYF. CDR3 DNA sequence: TGCAGTGCCTTGAGACTAGATACGCAGTATTTT. The V gene is TRBV20-1, the J gene TRBJ2-3; D gene uncertain. Trimming pared 6 bases from V and 5 bases from J, leaving 9 bases between. The CDR3 is 11 amino acids. CDR1 is DFQATT and CDR2 is SNEGSKA in the germline V gene (reference sequence).

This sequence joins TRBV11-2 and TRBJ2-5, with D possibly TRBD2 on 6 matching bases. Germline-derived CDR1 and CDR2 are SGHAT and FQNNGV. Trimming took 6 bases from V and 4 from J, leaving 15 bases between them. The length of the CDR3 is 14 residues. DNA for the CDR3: TGTGCCAGCAGGCCTGACCCAGCGGGAGAGACCCAGTACTTC. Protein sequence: CASRPDPAGETQYF.

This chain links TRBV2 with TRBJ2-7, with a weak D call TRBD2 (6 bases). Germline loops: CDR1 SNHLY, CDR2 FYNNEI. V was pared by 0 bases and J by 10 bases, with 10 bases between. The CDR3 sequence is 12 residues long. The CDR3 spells CASSEAGTSQYF. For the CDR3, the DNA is TGTGCCAGCAGTGAAGCCGGGACTTCACAGTACTTC. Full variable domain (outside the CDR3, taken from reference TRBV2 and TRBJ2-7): EPEVTQTPSHQVTQMGQEVILRCVPISNHLYFYWYRQILGQKVEFLVSFYNNEISEKSEIFDDQFSVERPDGSNFTLKIRSTKLEDSAMYFCASSEAGTSQYFGPGTRLTVT.

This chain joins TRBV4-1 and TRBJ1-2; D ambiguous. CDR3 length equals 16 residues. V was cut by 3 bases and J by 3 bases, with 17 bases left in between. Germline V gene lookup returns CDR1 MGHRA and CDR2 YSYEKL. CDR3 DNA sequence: TGCGCCAGCAGCCAGCCGTTTCACTCCGTGGACTATGGCTACACCTTC. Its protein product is CASSQPFHSVDYGYTF.

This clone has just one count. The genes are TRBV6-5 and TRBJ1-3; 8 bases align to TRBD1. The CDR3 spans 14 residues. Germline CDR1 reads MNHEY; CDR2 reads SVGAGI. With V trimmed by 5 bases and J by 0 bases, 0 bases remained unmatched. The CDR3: CASSGTGSGNTIYF. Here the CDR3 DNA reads TGTGCCAGCAGTGGGACAGGCTCTGGAAACACCATATATTTT.

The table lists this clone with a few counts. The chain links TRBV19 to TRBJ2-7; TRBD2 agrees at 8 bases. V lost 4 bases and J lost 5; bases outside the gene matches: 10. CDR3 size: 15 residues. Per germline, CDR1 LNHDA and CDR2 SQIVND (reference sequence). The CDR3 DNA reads TGTGCCAGTAGTAGGCTATCGGGACTAGTGAACGAGCAGTACTTC. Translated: CASSRLSGLVNEQYF.

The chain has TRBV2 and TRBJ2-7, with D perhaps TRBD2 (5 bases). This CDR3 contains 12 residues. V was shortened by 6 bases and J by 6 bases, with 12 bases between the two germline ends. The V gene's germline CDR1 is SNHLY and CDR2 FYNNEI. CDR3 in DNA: TGTGCCAGCAGGGAGGCTGCGATCGAGCAGTACTTC. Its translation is CASREAAIEQYF.

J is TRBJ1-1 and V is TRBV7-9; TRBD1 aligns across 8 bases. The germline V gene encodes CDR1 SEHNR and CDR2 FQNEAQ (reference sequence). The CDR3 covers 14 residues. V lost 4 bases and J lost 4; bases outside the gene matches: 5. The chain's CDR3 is CASSWTGSGTEAFF. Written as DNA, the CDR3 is TGTGCCAGCAGCTGGACAGGGTCGGGCACTGAAGCTTTCTTT.

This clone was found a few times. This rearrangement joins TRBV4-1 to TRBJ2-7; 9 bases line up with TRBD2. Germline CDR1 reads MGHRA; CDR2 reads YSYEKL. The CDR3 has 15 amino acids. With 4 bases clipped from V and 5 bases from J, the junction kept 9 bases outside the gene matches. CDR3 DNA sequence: TGCGCCAGCAGCCTTAGGTACTTAGCGGGAGACGAGCAGTACTTC. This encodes CASSLRYLAGDEQYF.

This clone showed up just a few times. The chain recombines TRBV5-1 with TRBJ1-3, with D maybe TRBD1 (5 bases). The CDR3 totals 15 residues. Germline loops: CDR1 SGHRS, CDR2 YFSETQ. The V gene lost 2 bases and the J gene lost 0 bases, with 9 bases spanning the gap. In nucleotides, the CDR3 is TGCGCCAGCAGCTTTGGGGGGAACTCTGGAAACACCATATATTTT. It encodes CASSFGGNSGNTIYF.

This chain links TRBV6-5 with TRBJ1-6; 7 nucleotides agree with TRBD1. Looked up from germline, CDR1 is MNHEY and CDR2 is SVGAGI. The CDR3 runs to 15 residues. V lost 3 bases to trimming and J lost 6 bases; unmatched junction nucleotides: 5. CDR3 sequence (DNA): TGTGCCAGCAGTTATTCGACAGGGCTTAATTCACCCCTCCACTTT. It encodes CASSYSTGLNSPLHF.

For the CDR3, the DNA is TGTGCCAGCAGCGAATGGACAGGCTACGAGCAGTACTTC. It encodes CASSEWTGYEQYF. The chain links TRBV6-4 to TRBJ2-7; 7 positions match TRBD1. This CDR3 contains 13 residues. CDR1 and CDR2 from the germline V gene are MRHNA and SNTAGT. With V trimmed by 6 bases and J by 3 bases, 5 bases remained unmatched.